The clone carrying this T cell receptor beta chain was seen repeatedly, ten times or more. Its antigen is undetermined. A junction boundary mismatches the germline segment, possibly from a read error. Amplifying from RNA transcripts, the study obtained TCR beta CDR3 regions. HTBI-primed first-round RT-PCR preceded second-round multiplex PCR. MiXCR was run by TCRdb on the multiplex PCR reads, yielding one entry per CDR3 protein. The table shows under 200,000 distinct CDR3 sequences, with 37% occurring only once. This record comes from a study of Graves' ophthalmopathy and Graves' hyperthyroidism. Germline V gene data show CDR1 as MDHEN and CDR2 as SYDVKM. The CDR3 has 14 amino acids. Whole-study findings and limits: Ophthalmopathy was separated from stable hyperthyroidism by a 13-signature model with 87.88% sensitivity and around 81% specificity.

The specimen was peripheral blood. This receptor was obtained from a woman aged 40 to 49 with Graves' ophthalmopathy. The chain is built from TRBV28 and TRBJ1-1; D is possibly TRBD1 (6 bases). The CDR3 DNA sequence: TGTGCCAGCAGTTTACACAGGGTGAATACTGAAGCTTTCTTT. This codes for CASSLHRVNTEAFF.